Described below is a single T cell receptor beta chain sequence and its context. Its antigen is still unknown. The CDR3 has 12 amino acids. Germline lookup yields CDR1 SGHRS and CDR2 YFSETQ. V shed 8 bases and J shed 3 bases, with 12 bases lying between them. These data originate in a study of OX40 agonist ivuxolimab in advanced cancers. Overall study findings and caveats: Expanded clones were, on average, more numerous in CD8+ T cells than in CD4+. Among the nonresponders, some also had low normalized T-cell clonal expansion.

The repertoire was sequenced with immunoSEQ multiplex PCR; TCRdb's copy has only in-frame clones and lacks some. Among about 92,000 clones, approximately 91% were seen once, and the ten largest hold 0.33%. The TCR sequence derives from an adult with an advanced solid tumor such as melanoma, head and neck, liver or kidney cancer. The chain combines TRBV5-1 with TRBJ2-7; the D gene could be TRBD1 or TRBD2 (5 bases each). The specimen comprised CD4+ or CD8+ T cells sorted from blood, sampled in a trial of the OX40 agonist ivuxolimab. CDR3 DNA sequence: TGCGCCAGTCGGGACCCCTTCTACGAGCAGTACTTC. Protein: CASRDPFYEQYF.